The TCR beta chain under discussion was sequenced for a study of spatial heterogeneity in lung cancer. The wider study: Fewer alpha-chain than beta-chain sequences were consistently detected.

This clonotype was recorded at least ten times. Time point defined: sample taken at primary tumor resection. In each case, whole RNA from tumor, nontumor lung or frozen PBMC was sequenced unsorted. In germline, CDR1 is MDHEN, CDR2 SYDVKM. The V gene lost 6 bases and the J gene lost 1 base, with 10 bases spanning the gap. This CDR3 contains 14 residues. Carried by each TCR cDNA molecule was a unique molecular identifier. TCRdb reprocessed the 5' RACE reads with MiXCR, giving one entry per CDR3 protein. The sample has 40,000 to 45,000 distinct CDR3 sequences, roughly 7.1% seen once. The gene calls are TRBV28 and TRBJ1-3; D unresolved. The receptor was derived from a female donor with early-stage non-small cell lung cancer. The sequences come from PBMCs, collected at surgery. The CDR3 DNA is TGTGCCAGCAGCCCCCTTAAGTCTGGAAACACCATATATTTT. Residues: CASSPLKSGNTIYF. The full variable domain, completed using reference TRBV28 and TRBJ1-3, is DVKVTQSSRYLVKRTGEKVFLECVQDMDHENMFWYRQDPGLGLRLIYFSYDVKMKEKGDIPEGYSVSREKKERFSLILESASTNQTSMYLCASSPLKSGNTIYFGEGSWLTVV.